Presented here are 12 T cell receptor beta chains from one specimen sequenced in a study of cytomegalovirus exposure and HLA in healthy donors. It was with 60 Vbeta and 13 Jbeta primers that the PCR ran. The assay was immunoSEQ multiplex PCR, and TCRdb's table has in-frame clones only and misses some. Among about 92,000 clones, approximately 84% were seen once, and the ten largest hold roughly 1.3%. Material for sequencing was PBMCs. Source of these receptors: a girl aged 2 to 10 in good health and CMV-seropositive.

The chain carries TRBV18 and TRBJ2-1, with a possible D match to TRBD1 (6 bases). CDR3 length equals 15 residues. V gave up 6 bases and J gave up 0 bases, with 12 bases separating them. The germline CDR1 and CDR2 sequences are KGHSH and LQKENI. The CDR3 loop reads CASSLQGSSYNEQFF. CDR3 bases: TGTGCCAGCTCCCTCCAGGGGAGCTCCTACAATGAGCAGTTCTTC.

This clone has a single count. This chain uses TRBV19 with TRBJ1-3, with unresolved D. The germline CDR1 and CDR2 sequences are LNHDA and SQIVND (reference sequence). CDR3 length: 14 amino acids. Trimming took 3 bases from V and 4 from J, leaving 10 bases between them. Here the CDR3 DNA reads TGTGCCAGTAGTATGAGTTCTTCGGGAAACACCATATATTTT. It yields the protein CASSMSSSGNTIYF.

This clone has only one observation. The chain carries TRBV15 and TRBJ1-3, with TRBD1 as a possible D gene (6 bases). Germline V gives CDR1 LNHNV, CDR2 YYDKDF (reference sequence). The V end was cut by 4 bases, the J end by 1 base, with 14 bases between. This CDR3 region has 16 residues. The CDR3 coding sequence is TGTGCCACCAGCATAAAAACAAGGGGGTCTGGAAACACCATATATTTT. Protein: CATSIKTRGSGNTIYF.

The V call is TRBV5-1, the J call TRBJ2-5, with 7 bases that match TRBD1. Germline V lookup: CDR1 SGHRS, CDR2 YFSETQ. V was clipped by 4 bases and J by 2 bases; unmatched bases: 14. The CDR3 totals 17 residues. The CDR3 DNA reads TGCGCCAGCAGCACCCCTGTGGGGGACAGCACACAAGAGACCCAGTACTTC. Amino acid sequence: CASSTPVGDSTQETQYF.

The V gene is TRBV7-2, the J gene TRBJ2-7; 8 bases map to TRBD2. V lost 8 bases and J lost 3; bases outside the gene matches: 15. From germline, CDR1 is SGHTA and CDR2 FQGNSA. The CDR3 has 16 amino acids. The CDR3 DNA reads as TGTGCCAGCGACCCTTGGAGCACTAGCGGCGACTACGAGCAGTACTTC. Amino acid sequence: CASDPWSTSGDYEQYF.

This chain joins TRBV29-1 and TRBJ2-6; D is perhaps TRBD2 (6 bases). This CDR3 contains 17 residues. Germline CDR1 is SQVTM and CDR2 is ANQGSEA. The ends were cut back, 4 bases at V and 0 bases at J, with 16 bases in the middle. CDR3 loop: CSVVEGRGISGANVLTF. The CDR3 DNA reads TGCAGCGTTGTCGAGGGCCGGGGGATCTCTGGGGCCAACGTCCTGACTTTC.

A single count supports this clone. The rearrangement uses TRBV29-1 and TRBJ2-3, with D hard to call. This CDR3 spans 13 amino acids. Per germline, CDR1 SQVTM and CDR2 ANQGSEA. Trimming took 7 bases from V and 2 from J, leaving 13 bases between them. The DNA for the CDR3 is TGCAGCGCCTCCTTTTTTCCCACAGATACGCAGTATTTT. Translated: CSASFFPTDTQYF.

The gene calls are TRBV5-1 and TRBJ2-5, with 10 bases lining up with TRBD2. Germline V gene data show CDR1 as SGHRS and CDR2 as YFSETQ. This CDR3 contains 18 residues. J lost 0 bases, V lost 3 bases, and 11 bases had no gene match. In DNA form, the CDR3 reads TGCGCCAGCAGCTCTACGGGTAGCGGGAGGCTCTACCAAGAGACCCAGTACTTC. Its protein product is CASSSTGSGRLYQETQYF.

The rearrangement joins TRBV6-1 to TRBJ2-5; the D is unclear. The DNA end favors TRBJ2-7, so the J call may be wrong. CDR3 length equals 14 residues. Germline V gene data show CDR1 as MNHNS and CDR2 as SASEGT. CDR3 in amino acids: CASSGTRDSYEQYF. CDR3 DNA sequence: TGTGCCAGCAGTGGCACCAGAGACTCCTACGAGCAGTACTTC.

CDR3 nucleotide sequence: TGCGCCAGCAGTTACGGCCAAGGGGGGACCCAGTACTTC. Amino acids: CASSYGQGGTQYF. The gene calls are TRBV5-1 and TRBJ2-5, with D possibly matching TRBD1 (6 bases). The V end lost 5 bases, the J end lost 7 bases, and 15 bases lay between the germline ends. This CDR3 has 13 amino acids. Germline V gene sequence: CDR1 SGHRS, CDR2 YFSETQ.

The rearrangement uses TRBV29-1 and TRBJ2-5, with D perhaps matching TRBD1 (7 bases). The CDR3 contains 15 residues. Trimming cost V 4 bases and J 4 bases, with 19 bases left between them. Germline CDR1 and CDR2: SQVTM and ANQGSEA. CDR3 sequence reads: CSVAITGEVGETQYF. CDR3 DNA sequence: TGCAGCGTTGCTATTACAGGGGAGGTAGGAGAGACCCAGTACTTC.

This chain joins TRBV10-3 and TRBJ2-4, with a possible D match to TRBD1 (5 bases). Germline CDR1 ENHRY, CDR2 SYGVKD. Trimming shortened V by 3 bases and J by 0 bases, and 12 bases separated the two germline ends. The CDR3 runs 16 residues. CDR3 amino acids: CAISDQGSIAKNIQYF. In DNA form, the CDR3 reads TGTGCCATCAGTGATCAGGGTTCCATAGCCAAAAACATTCAGTACTTC.